These 27 T cell receptor beta chains originate from one sample sequenced in a study of T cell repertoires and HLA-DP antigens. Profiling relied on immunoSEQ multiplex PCR, and the TCRdb table lists in-frame clones only, not all of them. Of approximately 100,000 clones in the sample, more than 75% were seen once. Their recognized antigens are unknown. Source material: CD4+ T cells from PBMCs. These receptors came from a man aged 45-65 years in good health and CMV-seronegative.

V is TRBV6-5 and J is TRBJ2-1; D may be TRBD1 or TRBD2 (6 bases each). Trimming took 6 bases from V and 5 from J, leaving 14 bases between them. Germline CDR1 is MNHEY and CDR2 is SVGAGI. This CDR3 has 14 amino acids. CDR3 DNA: TGTGCCAGCAGACGCGGGACACCTAACAATGAGCAGTTCTTC. The encoded protein is CASRRGTPNNEQFF.

The CDR3 spells CASSLAIGGGEVTQYF. CDR3 bases: TGTGCCAGCAGCTTGGCCATCGGAGGGGGTGAGGTTACGCAGTATTTT. The V call is TRBV5-5, the J call TRBJ2-3, with D perhaps given as TRBD1 or TRBD2 (6 bases each). The V and J ends lost 0 bases and 8 bases respectively, with 19 bases between them. Germline V gives CDR1 SGHKS, CDR2 YYEKEE (reference sequence). CDR3 length: 16 residues.

This clone was detected once. This chain uses TRBV29-1 with TRBJ1-5; no clear D. Trimming removed 0 bases at V and 0 bases at J, with 6 bases between. Germline V lookup: CDR1 SQVTM, CDR2 ANQGSEA. The CDR3 is 14 amino acids. The CDR3, as DNA: TGCAGCGTTGAAGAGAGCAATAGCAATCAGCCCCAGCATTTT. It yields the protein CSVEESNSNQPQHF.

The V gene is TRBV6-1, the J gene TRBJ2-2, with D tentatively TRBD1 (5 bases). Germline-derived CDR1 and CDR2 are MNHNS and SASEGT. V gave up 1 base and J gave up 4 bases, with 7 bases separating them. This CDR3 spans 14 amino acids. CDR3 residues: CASSEGTITGELFF. The CDR3 nucleotides are TGTGCCAGCAGTGAAGGGACAATCACCGGGGAGCTGTTTTTT.

By proportion, this clone is medium-sized. The J gene is TRBJ2-7, the V gene TRBV7-9, with 8 bases identical to TRBD2. The CDR3 is 16 residues long. CDR1 and CDR2 (germline): SEHNR, FQNEAQ (reference sequence). J was trimmed by 1 base and V by 1 base; bases with no gene match: 6. The CDR3 reads CASSLDKRGFSYEQYF. The CDR3 DNA reads as TGTGCCAGCAGCTTAGACAAGCGGGGGTTTTCCTACGAGCAGTACTTC.

The CDR3 nucleotides are TGTGCCAGCAGCCCCTTTTGGACAGTCGATGAGCAGTTCTTC. Translating it yields CASSPFWTVDEQFF. The V and J genes are TRBV7-2 and TRBJ2-1, with a tentative D call TRBD1 (6 bases). The CDR3 covers 14 residues. Germline-derived CDR1 and CDR2 are SGHTA and FQGNSA. V was clipped by 5 bases and J by 8 bases, with 16 bases between them.

The gene calls are TRBV12-5 and TRBJ2-5, with D perhaps matching TRBD1 (7 bases). CDR1 and CDR2 (germline): LGHNT, FRNRAP. V was trimmed by 0 bases and J by 7 bases, leaving 18 bases between them. CDR3 length: 16 residues. The chain's CDR3 is CASGLVPVRGAGTQYF. Written as DNA, the CDR3 is TGTGCTAGTGGTTTGGTACCCGTCAGGGGGGCAGGGACCCAGTACTTC. The variable domain in full, with the rest retrieved from reference TRBV12-5 and TRBJ2-5, is DARVTQTPRHKVTEMGQEVTMRCQPILGHNTVFWYRQTMMQGLELLAYFRNRAPLDDSGMPKDRFSAEMPDATLATLKIQPSEPRDSAVYFCASGLVPVRGAGTQYFGPGTRLLVL.

V is TRBV21-1 and J is TRBJ2-5. TRBV21-1 is classified as a pseudogene. The CDR3 runs to 18 residues. The CDR3 DNA follows: TGTGCCAGCAGCAAAGCCCTCAACCGACGGTATCTTCAAGAGACCCAGTACTTC. Translation: CASSKALNRRYLQETQYF.

The rearrangement joins TRBV6-5 to TRBJ1-2, with D possibly matching TRBD1 (6 bases). This CDR3 has 13 amino acids. The ends were cut back, 7 bases at V and 5 bases at J, with 14 bases in the middle. CDR1 is MNHEY and CDR2 is SVGAGI in the germline V gene. The CDR3 DNA reads TGTGCCAGCACCCGAGCAGGGGCGTATGGCTACACCTTC. This codes for CASTRAGAYGYTF.

This rearrangement joins TRBV21-1 to TRBJ2-5. TRBV21-1 is deemed a pseudogene. The CDR3 loop spans 15 amino acids. CDR3 residues: CASNPPDRAEETQYF. The CDR3 coding sequence is TGTGCCAGCAACCCCCCCGACCGTGCTGAAGAGACCCAGTACTTC.

This sequence joins TRBV12-5 and TRBJ2-6; D possibly corresponds to TRBD2 (5 bases). The germline gives CDR1 LGHNT, CDR2 FRNRAP. The germline V and J ends were trimmed by 7 bases and 1 base, with 11 bases remaining between them. CDR3 size: 15 residues. The CDR3 here is CASAVGGSGANVLTF. The CDR3 coding sequence is TGTGCTAGTGCCGTTGGCGGGTCTGGGGCCAACGTCCTGACTTTC.

Only a few counts were recorded for this clone. The chain has TRBV7-2 and TRBJ2-7; 7 bases fit TRBD1. The trim removed 5 bases at V and 1 base at J, leaving 5 bases unmatched. Germline loops: CDR1 SGHTA, CDR2 FQGNSA. The CDR3 extends over 14 amino acids. In nucleotides, the CDR3 is TGTGCCAGCAGCGGGGGACAGCAGTCCTACGAGCAGTACTTC. Its translation is CASSGGQQSYEQYF.

The genes are TRBV7-6 and TRBJ1-1; the match to TRBD1 covers 7 bases. The CDR3 contains 14 residues. The V and J ends lost 5 bases and 2 bases, in that order; junction bases with no gene match: 5. Germline CDR1 reads SGHVS; CDR2 reads FNYEAQ. CDR3 in amino acids: CASSTRQGNTEAFF. DNA of the CDR3: TGTGCCAGCAGCACACGACAGGGTAACACTGAAGCTTTCTTT.

The rearrangement uses TRBV4-1 and TRBJ1-4; 7 nucleotides agree with TRBD1. V was pared by 0 bases and J by 4 bases, with 8 bases of the junction left unmatched. Germline-derived CDR1 and CDR2 are MGHRA and YSYEKL. The CDR3 runs 17 residues. CDR3 amino acids: CASSQDGAGGFNEKLFF. The CDR3 DNA follows: TGCGCCAGCAGCCAAGATGGGGCAGGGGGTTTTAATGAAAAACTGTTTTTT.

This sequence joins TRBV5-8 and TRBJ2-2, with D tentatively TRBD1 (5 bases). Germline lookup yields CDR1 SGHTS and CDR2 YDEGEE. The CDR3 has 16 amino acids. V lost 1 base to trimming and J lost 0 bases, with 10 bases between them. The CDR3 bases are TGTGCCAGCAGCTTGTGGGGCCGTTCGAACACCGGGGAGCTGTTTTTT. Encoded protein: CASSLWGRSNTGELFF. The whole variable domain, filled in from reference TRBV5-8 and TRBJ2-2, reads EAGVTQSPTHLIKTRGQQATLRCSPISGHTSVYWYQQALGLGLQFLLWYDEGEERNRGNFPPRFSGRQFPNYSSELNVNALELEDSALYLCASSLWGRSNTGELFFGEGSRLTVL.

This chain uses TRBV7-8 with TRBJ2-7; the D gene is possibly TRBD2 (6 bases). Germline V lookup: CDR1 SGHVS, CDR2 FQNEAQ. This CDR3 has 13 residues. V was clipped by 0 bases and J by 4 bases, with 7 bases between them. The CDR3 here is CASSLAGGYEQYF. The DNA for the CDR3 is TGTGCCAGCAGCTTAGCGGGAGGTTACGAGCAGTACTTC.

There are a few counts of this clone. J is TRBJ2-2 and V is TRBV27; D is perhaps TRBD2 (7 bases). This CDR3 comprises 16 residues. CDR1 and CDR2 (germline): MNHEY, SMNVEV (reference sequence). V shed 7 bases and J shed 0 bases, with 15 bases lying between them. The CDR3, as DNA: TGTGCCAGCACCCCGAGGGGGACTACGAACACCGGGGAGCTGTTTTTT. Translated, it gives CASTPRGTTNTGELFF.

This clone was counted only a few times. The rearrangement links TRBV19 to TRBJ2-2; 8 bases are shared with TRBD1. The CDR3 runs to 13 residues. V lost 5 bases to trimming and J lost 6 bases; unmatched junction nucleotides: 2. CDR1 and CDR2 from the germline V gene are LNHDA and SQIVND (reference sequence). The CDR3 DNA sequence: TGTGCCAGTAGTGGGACAGGATCCGGGGAGCTGTTTTTT. This encodes CASSGTGSGELFF.

The chain uses TRBV28 and TRBJ1-1; D remains unclear. This CDR3 has 10 amino acids. The V gene lost 6 bases and the J gene lost 8 bases, with 7 bases spanning the gap. Germline-derived CDR1 and CDR2 are MDHEN and SYDVKM. CDR3 DNA: TGTGCCAGCAGCCGCGGGGAAGCTTTCTTT. Translation gives CASSRGEAFF.

This CDR3 is CAISPRAGNTIYF. The CDR3 coding sequence is TGTGCCATATCCCCTAGGGCTGGAAACACCATATATTTT. This chain connects TRBV6-1 to TRBJ1-3; D is ambiguous. V was pared by 10 bases and J by 2 bases, with 12 bases between. Germline CDR1 reads MNHNS; CDR2 reads SASEGT. The CDR3 is 13 residues long.

The genes are TRBV7-2 and TRBJ1-1; the match to TRBD1 covers 7 bases. Germline V gene sequence: CDR1 SGHTA, CDR2 FQGNSA. V dropped 5 bases and J dropped 7; count of bases not matched to a gene: 7. The CDR3 spans 13 residues. The CDR3 coding sequence is TGTGCCAGCAGCCCAGGGGGGACGGGTGAAGCTTTCTTT. Protein product: CASSPGGTGEAFF.

This clone was seen only a few times. J is TRBJ2-2 and V is TRBV30; TRBD1 matches at 10 bases. Germline CDR1 is GTSNPN and CDR2 is SVGIG (reference sequence). The CDR3 is 13 residues long. After removal of 7 bases from V and 5 bases from J, the junction contained 4 bases not matched to a gene. The CDR3 reads CAFSGQGTGELFF. CDR3 DNA sequence: TGTGCCTTCTCGGGACAGGGGACCGGGGAGCTGTTTTTT.

In DNA form, the CDR3 reads TGCAGCGTCCTTAGCGGGAGTACAGATACGCAGTATTTT. It encodes CSVLSGSTDTQYF. The rearrangement uses TRBV29-1 and TRBJ2-3; 9 bases align to TRBD2. CDR1 and CDR2 (germline): SQVTM, ANQGSEA. Losses at the gene ends were 6 bases for V and 3 bases for J; bases not matched to a gene: 4. The CDR3 has 13 amino acids.

DNA for the CDR3: TGTGCCAGCAGTTTGGGGGGACCCGGGGGCTACACCTTC. It translates to CASSLGGPGGYTF. The rearrangement joins TRBV28 to TRBJ1-2, with D possibly being TRBD1 (5 bases). The CDR3 contains 13 residues. V was cut by 3 bases and J by 8 bases, with 13 bases left in between. The germline V gene has CDR1 MDHEN and CDR2 SYDVKM.

The chain is built from TRBV6-1 and TRBJ1-3; weak D call: TRBD1 (6 bases). V shed 6 bases and J shed 0 bases, with 6 bases lying between them. Germline assignment: CDR1 MNHNS and CDR2 SASEGT. CDR3 length: 13 residues. The CDR3 DNA is TGTGCCAGCAGACAGGGCTCTGGAAACACCATATATTTT. Its translation: CASRQGSGNTIYF.

The gene calls are TRBV28 and TRBJ1-1; D might be TRBD1 (6 bases). Between the trimmed V and J ends, which lost 2 bases and 7 bases, there was a span of 14 bases. Germline V gene lookup returns CDR1 MDHEN and CDR2 SYDVKM. The CDR3 loop spans 14 amino acids. The CDR3 is CASSLTGQTSEAFF. The CDR3 nucleotides are TGTGCCAGCAGTTTAACAGGGCAGACCAGTGAAGCTTTCTTT.

This clone was counted a few times. The chain recombines TRBV9 with TRBJ1-1, with 7 bases fitting TRBD1. With V trimmed by 0 bases and J by 7 bases, 12 bases remained unmatched. The CDR3 has 16 residues. The germline CDR1 and CDR2 sequences are SGDLS and YYNGEE. The chain's CDR3 is CASSVGVGRGPSEAFF. CDR3 bases: TGTGCCAGCAGCGTAGGGGTCGGAAGGGGGCCCAGTGAAGCTTTCTTT. Together with reference TRBV9 and TRBJ1-1, the CDR3 gives the full variable domain: DSGVTQTPKHLITATGQRVTLRCSPRSGDLSVYWYQQSLDQGLQFLIQYYNGEERAKGNILERFSAQQFPDLHSELNLSSLELGDSALYFCASSVGVGRGPSEAFFGQGTRLTVV.